This record concerns one T cell receptor beta chain sequence. Antigen: not known. The data derive from a study of early T cells in non-severe SARS-CoV-2 infection. Across the whole study: Sequencing targeted bulk RNA from unsorted whole blood, leaving chains unpaired.

Unique molecular identifiers were attached to individual cDNA molecules. TCRdb re-called the 5' RACE reads through MiXCR, storing one row per CDR3 protein. The sample records 75,000 to 80,000 distinct CDR3 sequences, over 9% being singletons. Study conclusions and caveats: The VDJdb matching leaned toward anti-spike CD8 responses and overlooked private and CD4 specificities.

From germline, CDR1 is SGDLS and CDR2 YYNGEE. The CDR3 spans 16 residues. This sequence originates from an adult who was a healthcare worker with PCR-confirmed SARS-CoV-2 infection or an uninfected control (not recorded which). Sample: whole blood. The rearrangement uses TRBV9 and TRBJ2-4; TRBD1 aligns across 9 bases. CDR3 DNA sequence: TGTGCGGGTGGGACAGGGCCGGGATTGGCCAAAAACATTCAGTACTTC. Its translation is CAGGTGPGLAKNIQYF.